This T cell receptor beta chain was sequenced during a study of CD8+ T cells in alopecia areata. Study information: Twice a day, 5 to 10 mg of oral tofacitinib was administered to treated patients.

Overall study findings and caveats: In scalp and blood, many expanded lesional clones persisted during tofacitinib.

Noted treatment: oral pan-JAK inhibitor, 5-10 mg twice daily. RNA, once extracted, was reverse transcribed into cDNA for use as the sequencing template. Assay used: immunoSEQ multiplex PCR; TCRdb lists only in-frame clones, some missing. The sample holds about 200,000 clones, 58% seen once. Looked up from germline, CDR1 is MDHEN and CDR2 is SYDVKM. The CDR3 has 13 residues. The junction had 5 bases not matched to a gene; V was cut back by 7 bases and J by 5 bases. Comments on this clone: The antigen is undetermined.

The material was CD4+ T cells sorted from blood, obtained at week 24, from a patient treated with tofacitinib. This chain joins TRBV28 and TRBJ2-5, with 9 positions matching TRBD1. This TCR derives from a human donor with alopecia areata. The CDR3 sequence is CASTHDRGETQYF. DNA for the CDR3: TGTGCCAGCACACATGACAGGGGGGAGACCCAGTACTTC.